This T cell receptor (beta chain) is from a study of blood T cell repertoires in COVID-19 (dated by TCRdb to the early 2020s). Background on the whole study: Samples from collaborators originated in the United States, Italy and Spain and spanned both the acute and convalescent phases of COVID-19. The material from the prospective study consisted of cDNA or gDNA derived from T cells, B-cell-depleted T cells, or PBMCs. The dataset comprised deeply sampled blood TCRbeta repertoires from subjects exposed to, actively infected with, or recovered from COVID-19. A freely available public database, intended as a resource for researchers studying the immune response to SARS-CoV-2, is where the repertoires were released. Samples were obtained from the ongoing ImmuneRACE study (first 160 participants) and from 1,254 subjects provided by 6 global collaborators. A de-identified subject ID, COVID-19 status, age in years and sex were almost always included in the sample metadata. Where available, HLA class I and class II types were obtained from metadata supplied by the sample provider rather than from assay-based typing.

The collaborating institutions used their own protocols to collect whole blood in K2EDTA tubes. For TCRbeta analysis, collaborators shipped samples as frozen whole blood, isolated PBMCs, or DNA extracted from either of those sample types. Notes on this clone: The antigen it recognizes is unknown. No base qualities exist here, and no much larger clone lies one base off it.

TCRbeta CDR3 regions were amplified from genomic DNA by means of the immunoSEQ Assay, a bias-controlled multiplex PCR. The study's own analysis went as follows. Within the assay, amplification of reference gene primers was used to estimate how many nucleated cells each sample contained. To quantify the absolute abundance of each unique TCRbeta CDR3 rearrangement, sequence reads were collapsed and filtered. For each sample, productive Simpson clonality was calculated by taking the square root of Simpson's diversity index across productive rearrangements. TCRdb took over this immuneACCESS table, retaining in-frame rearrangements with V and J assigned. Such tables are incomplete; in checked studies, under half of the missing clones stem from an unresolved V gene, and the remainder is unexplained. From that table come the V and J calls and clone size; the DNA was used to work out D and trimming. In all, the sample holds over 25,000 clones, and approximately 80% of those were seen once. The ten largest make up about two fifths of the sample.

V loses 0 bases of germline sequence and J loses 3 bases, and the interval between the two ends is 11 bases. The CDR1 and CDR2 encoded by the germline V gene are MGHRA and YSYEKL. The CDR3 starts with the cysteine, ends with the phenylalanine, and has 15 residues. The read is trimmed to its CDR3 DNA, 45 bases read in frame from base 1. Beyond this particular receptor, the publication reports: The quantity of clinical and demographic metadata differed by source and by participant and was supplied without curation.

Specimen: peripheral blood. The receptor chain draws on TRBV4-1 and TRBJ1-1, with the D gene uncertain. The source is a woman over 75 with acute or convalescent COVID-19. The DNA is TGCGCCAGCAGCCAAGACCTTGGAGGGTACACTGAAGCTTTCTTT. This yields the protein CASSQDLGGYTEAFF.